A selection of T cell receptor beta chains follows, all from one sample in a study of control samples from healthy donors and cancer patients. Generated by immunoSEQ multiplex PCR, the TCRdb table keeps only in-frame clones and is missing some. The sample lists approximately 70,000 clones; 87% were seen once. Sequencing used PBMCs. The receptors originated from a woman aged 50 to 60 with head and neck cancer. Each CDR3 is given with its conserved first and last residue. Each record gives: clone size, V gene, J gene, D gene, CDR3 protein, CDR3 DNA. A D gene is named only where the DNA matches it firmly. The size field is filled for only some rows; it gives once, few, many or a size class.

NA	TRBV5-1	TRBJ2-1	NA	CASSLLLNEQFF	TGCGCCAGCAGCTTGCTTTTGAATGAGCAGTTCTTC
NA	TRBV29-1	TRBJ1-3	NA	CSARERGNTIYF	TGCAGCGCCCGGGAGAGGGGAAACACCATATATTTT
NA	TRBV7-9	TRBJ1-6	NA	CASSPQTGHTAPLHF	TGTGCCAGCAGCCCGCAAACGGGACACACAGCACCCCTCCACTTT
NA	TRBV24-1	TRBJ2-3	NA	CATGVTDTQYF	TGTGCCACCGGGGTGACAGATACGCAGTATTTT
NA	TRBV5-1	TRBJ2-1	TRBD1	CASSLDRGYEQFF	TGCGCCAGCAGCTTGGACAGGGGATATGAGCAGTTCTTC
NA	TRBV20-1	TRBJ1-5	NA	CSASFKGSNQPQHF	TGCAGTGCTAGTTTCAAGGGTAGCAATCAGCCCCAGCATTTT
NA	TRBV5-6	TRBJ1-1	NA	CASSYGFNTEAFF	TGTGCCAGCAGCTATGGGTTTAACACTGAAGCTTTCTTT
NA	TRBV5-4	TRBJ2-1	NA	CASSLAGGTSYNEQFF	TGTGCCAGCAGCTTGGCCGGTGGCACTAGCTACAATGAGCAGTTCTTC
NA	TRBV3-1/TRBV3-2	TRBJ2-3	NA	CASSQDRGSTDTQYF	TGTGCCAGCAGCCAAGATAGGGGCAGCACAGATACGCAGTATTTT
NA	TRBV21-1	TRBJ2-5	NA	CASSHPLPAVTLRKTQYF	TGTGCCAGCAGCCACCCCCTGCCGGCAGTGACCCTTCGAAAGACCCAGTACTTC
NA	TRBV19	TRBJ1-5	NA	CASRKRGDQPQHF	TGTGCCAGTAGAAAACGGGGGGATCAGCCCCAGCATTTT
NA	TRBV7-6	TRBJ1-1	TRBD1	CASSLGQGNTEAFF	TGTGCCAGCAGCTTAGGACAGGGAAACACTGAAGCTTTCTTT
NA	TRBV9	TRBJ2-3	TRBD2	CASTRGDGRLTDTQYF	TGTGCCAGCACCCGGGGGGACGGAAGACTCACAGATACGCAGTATTTT
NA	TRBV2	TRBJ1-6	TRBD1	CASRTGTGASPLHF	TGTGCCAGCAGGACCGGGACAGGGGCTTCACCCCTCCACTTT
few	TRBV4-1	TRBJ2-5	TRBD1	CASSQGTGGARETQYF	TGCGCCAGCAGCCAGGGGACAGGGGGCGCGAGGGAGACCCAGTACTTC
NA	TRBV11-2	TRBJ2-5	TRBD2	CASSLAIAGGRGETQYF	TGTGCCAGCAGCTTAGCGATAGCGGGGGGGCGAGGGGAGACCCAGTACTTC
NA	TRBV5-1	TRBJ1-2	TRBD1	CASSYGQGESYGYTF	TGCGCCAGCAGCTATGGACAGGGGGAGAGCTATGGCTACACCTTC
once	TRBV15	TRBJ2-4	NA	CATSRGQAKNIQYF	TGTGCCACCAGCAGAGGACAGGCCAAAAACATTCAGTACTTC
NA	TRBV27	TRBJ2-7	TRBD1	CASSGWTGSYEQYF	TGTGCCAGCAGTGGATGGACAGGCTCCTACGAGCAGTACTTC
NA	TRBV28	TRBJ1-2	NA	CASSLIQGYNYGYTF	TGTGCCAGCAGTTTAATCCAGGGGTACAACTATGGCTACACCTTC
NA	TRBV4-3	TRBJ2-1	TRBD2	CASSQDGGLALNNEQFF	TGCGCCAGCAGCCAGGATGGGGGACTAGCTCTTAACAATGAGCAGTTCTTC
NA	TRBV6-1	TRBJ1-6	NA	CASSDGWTVNSPLHF	TGTGCCAGCAGTGATGGGTGGACAGTGAATTCACCCCTCCACTTT
NA	TRBV7-6	TRBJ1-3	NA	CASSAMTYISGNTIYF	TGTGCCAGCAGCGCTATGACTTACATCTCTGGAAACACCATATATTTT
NA	TRBV12-2	TRBJ2-2	NA	CASRVRDIDTGELFF	TGTGCAAGTCGTGTCCGGGACATAGACACCGGGGAGCTGTTTTTT
few	TRBV7-2	TRBJ2-7	NA	CASSARGQNSYEQYF	TGTGCCAGCAGCGCGCGCGGACAGAACTCCTACGAGCAGTACTTC
NA	TRBV27	TRBJ1-6	NA	CASSLFSLNSPLHF	TGTGCCAGCAGTTTATTTTCCCTAAATTCACCCCTCCACTTT
few	TRBV19	TRBJ1-5	NA	CASSILGGPNQPQHF	TGTGCCAGTAGTATATTGGGGGGCCCCAATCAGCCCCAGCATTTT
few	TRBV5-4	TRBJ2-2	NA	CASSLGSGNTGELFF	TGTGCCAGCAGCTTGGGCTCAGGGAACACCGGGGAGCTGTTTTTT
NA	TRBV3-1/TRBV3-2	TRBJ2-1	TRBD2	CASSSGGWDEQFF	TGTGCCAGCAGCTCCGGGGGGTGGGATGAGCAGTTCTTC
NA	TRBV2	TRBJ2-1	NA	CASSVRQASYNEQFF	TGTGCCAGCAGTGTAAGACAGGCCTCATACAATGAGCAGTTCTTC
NA	TRBV7-6	TRBJ1-3	NA	CASSLVLRGSSGNTIYF	TGTGCCAGCAGCTTAGTATTGCGGGGATCATCTGGAAACACCATATATTTT
NA	TRBV6-4	TRBJ2-2	NA	CASSPEGVPGELFF	TGTGCCAGCAGCCCTGAAGGGGTGCCCGGGGAGCTGTTTTTT
few	TRBV6-5	TRBJ2-4	NA	CASIEGQGRGHIQYF	TGTGCCAGCATCGAAGGGCAGGGGAGGGGGCACATTCAGTACTTC
NA	TRBV19	TRBJ1-2	TRBD1	CASSATGVGDGYTF	TGTGCCAGTAGTGCGACAGGGGTAGGCGATGGCTACACCTTC
NA	TRBV7-2	TRBJ2-3	NA	CASSLATRSRSDTQYF	TGTGCCAGCAGCTTAGCGACACGCTCTCGTTCGGATACGCAGTATTTT
NA	TRBV15	TRBJ2-1	NA	CATSLPPRGNEQFF	TGTGCCACCAGCTTACCCCCTAGAGGCAATGAGCAGTTCTTC
NA	TRBV27	TRBJ2-2	TRBD1	CASKGNRGNTGELFF	TGTGCCAGCAAAGGGAACAGGGGTAACACCGGGGAGCTGTTTTTT
NA	TRBV27	TRBJ2-7	TRBD1	CASSLGTGGSYEQYF	TGTGCCAGCAGTCTGGGGACAGGGGGCAGCTACGAGCAGTACTTC
NA	TRBV7-2	TRBJ2-3	NA	CASSGTGFGTDTQYF	TGTGCCAGCAGCGGCACAGGGTTTGGCACAGATACGCAGTATTTT
NA	TRBV30	TRBJ1-1	NA	CACDTGGSTEAFF	TGTGCCTGCGACACGGGAGGAAGTACTGAAGCTTTCTTT
NA	TRBV5-4	TRBJ2-1	TRBD2	CASSPDPLAGVQEEQFF	TGTGCCAGCAGCCCCGACCCACTAGCGGGGGTGCAAGAGGAGCAGTTCTTC
NA	TRBV7-9	TRBJ1-5	NA	CASSTDQSNQPQHF	TGTGCCAGCAGCACGGACCAGAGCAATCAGCCCCAGCATTTT
NA	TRBV7-2	TRBJ2-2	NA	CASRTDNTGELFF	TGTGCCAGTCGGACTGACAACACCGGGGAGCTGTTTTTT
NA	TRBV5-6	TRBJ2-5	TRBD2	CASSLALGTQRGETQYF	TGTGCCAGCAGCTTGGCCTTAGGAACACAGCGGGGTGAGACCCAGTACTTC
once	TRBV5-1	TRBJ1-4	TRBD1	CASSLDRVDEKLFF	TGCGCCAGCAGCCTGGACAGGGTGGACGAAAAACTGTTTTTT
NA	TRBV2	TRBJ2-1	NA	CASSGRAVENNEQFF	TGTGCCAGCAGTGGTCGGGCAGTCGAGAACAATGAGCAGTTCTTC
once	TRBV11-3	TRBJ1-1	NA	CASSKTGGMNTEAFF	TGTGCCAGCAGCAAAACGGGAGGCATGAACACTGAAGCTTTCTTT
once	TRBV25-1	TRBJ2-3	TRBD2	CASSEWGRRGAADTQYF	TGTGCCAGCAGTGAATGGGGGAGGCGGGGGGCAGCAGATACGCAGTATTTT
NA	TRBV28	TRBJ2-7	NA	CASSFFPYEQYF	TGTGCCAGCAGTTTCTTTCCCTACGAGCAGTACTTC
NA	TRBV2	TRBJ2-7	NA	CASETGGYEQYF	TGTGCCAGCGAGACAGGTGGATACGAGCAGTACTTC
NA	TRBV7-9	TRBJ1-2	NA	CASSQDGNYGYTF	TGTGCCAGCAGCCAGGACGGGAACTATGGCTACACCTTC
NA	TRBV15	TRBJ2-2	NA	CATSRDLRGELFF	TGTGCCACCAGCAGAGATCTTAGGGGGGAGCTGTTTTTT
NA	TRBV2	TRBJ2-1	NA	CASIIGIEQFF	TGTGCCAGCATAATCGGAATAGAGCAGTTCTTC